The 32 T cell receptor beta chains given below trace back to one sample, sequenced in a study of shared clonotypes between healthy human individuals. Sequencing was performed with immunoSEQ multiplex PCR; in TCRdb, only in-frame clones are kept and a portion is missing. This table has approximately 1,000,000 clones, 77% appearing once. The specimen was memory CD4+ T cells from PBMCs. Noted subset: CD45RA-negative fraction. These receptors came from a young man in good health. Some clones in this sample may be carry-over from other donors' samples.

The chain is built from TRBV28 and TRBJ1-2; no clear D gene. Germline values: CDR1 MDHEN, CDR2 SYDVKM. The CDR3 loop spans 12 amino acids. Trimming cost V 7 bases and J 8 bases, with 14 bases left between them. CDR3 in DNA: TGTGCCAGCACCGGGAGCAGGCGAGGCTACACCTTC. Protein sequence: CASTGSRRGYTF.

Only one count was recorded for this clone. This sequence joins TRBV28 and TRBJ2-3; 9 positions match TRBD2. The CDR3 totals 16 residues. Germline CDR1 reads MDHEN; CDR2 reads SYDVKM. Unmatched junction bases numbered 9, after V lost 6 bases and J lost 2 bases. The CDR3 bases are TGTGCCAGCAGGAAGACTAGCGGAGAAATCACAGATACGCAGTATTTT. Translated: CASRKTSGEITDTQYF.

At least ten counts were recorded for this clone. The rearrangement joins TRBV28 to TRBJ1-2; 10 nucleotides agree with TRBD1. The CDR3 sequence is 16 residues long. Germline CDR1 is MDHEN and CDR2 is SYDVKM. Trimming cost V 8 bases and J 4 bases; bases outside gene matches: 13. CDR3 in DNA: TGTGCCAGCCGGGGGCCCCCGGGACAGGGGTTCTATGGCTACACCTTC. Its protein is CASRGPPGQGFYGYTF.

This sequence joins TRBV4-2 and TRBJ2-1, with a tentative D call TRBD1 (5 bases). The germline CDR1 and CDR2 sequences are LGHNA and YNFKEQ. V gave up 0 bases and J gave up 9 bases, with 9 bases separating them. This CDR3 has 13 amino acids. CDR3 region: CASSQDPRGEQFF. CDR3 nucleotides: TGTGCCAGCAGCCAAGATCCTAGGGGTGAGCAGTTCTTC.

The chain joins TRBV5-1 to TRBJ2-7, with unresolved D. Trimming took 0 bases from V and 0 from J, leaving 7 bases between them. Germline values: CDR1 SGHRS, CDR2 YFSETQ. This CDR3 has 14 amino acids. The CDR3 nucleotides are TGCGCCAGCAGCTTGGGTATACACTCCTACGAGCAGTACTTC. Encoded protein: CASSLGIHSYEQYF.

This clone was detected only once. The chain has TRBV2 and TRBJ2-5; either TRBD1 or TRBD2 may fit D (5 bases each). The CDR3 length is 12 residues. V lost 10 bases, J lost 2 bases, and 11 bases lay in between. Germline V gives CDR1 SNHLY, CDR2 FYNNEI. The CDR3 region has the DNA TGTGCCACGGGACGGGAACAAGAGACCCAGTACTTC. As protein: CATGREQETQYF.

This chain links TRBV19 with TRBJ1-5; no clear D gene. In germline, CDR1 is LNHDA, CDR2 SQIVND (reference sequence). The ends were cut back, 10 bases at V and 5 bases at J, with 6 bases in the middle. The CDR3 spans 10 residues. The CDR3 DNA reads TGTGCCACCACCTATCAGCCCCAGCATTTT. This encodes CATTYQPQHF. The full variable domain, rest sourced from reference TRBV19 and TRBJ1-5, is DGGITQSPKYLFRKEGQNVTLSCEQNLNHDAMYWYRQDPGQGLRLIYYSQIVNDFQKGDIAEGYSVSREKKESFPLTVTSAQKNPTAFYLCATTYQPQHFGDGTRLSIL.

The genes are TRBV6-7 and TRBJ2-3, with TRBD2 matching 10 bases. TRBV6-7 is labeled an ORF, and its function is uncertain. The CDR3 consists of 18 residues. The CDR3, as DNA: TGTGCGGGCCGTATTAGACTAGCGGGCACCCGTCCCGGGGGTACGCAGTATTTT. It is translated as CAGRIRLAGTRPGGTQYF.

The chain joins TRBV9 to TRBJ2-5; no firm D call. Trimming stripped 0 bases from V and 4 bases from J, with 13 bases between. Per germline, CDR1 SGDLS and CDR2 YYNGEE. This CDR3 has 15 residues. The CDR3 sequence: CASSVAGQFRETQYF. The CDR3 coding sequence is TGTGCCAGCAGCGTAGCCGGGCAGTTTAGAGAGACCCAGTACTTC.

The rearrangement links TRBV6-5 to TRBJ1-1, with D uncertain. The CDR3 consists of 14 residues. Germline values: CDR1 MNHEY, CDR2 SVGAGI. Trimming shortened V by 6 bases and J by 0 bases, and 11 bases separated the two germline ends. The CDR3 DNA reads TGTGCCAGCAGGTCGTGGAGCCTGAACACTGAAGCTTTCTTT. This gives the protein CASRSWSLNTEAFF.

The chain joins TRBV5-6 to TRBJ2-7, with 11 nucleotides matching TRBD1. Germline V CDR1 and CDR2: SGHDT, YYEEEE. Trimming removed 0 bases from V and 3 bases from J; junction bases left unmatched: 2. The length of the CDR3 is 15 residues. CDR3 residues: CASSLAGTGGYEQYF. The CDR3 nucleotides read TGTGCCAGCAGCTTGGCCGGGACAGGGGGCTACGAGCAGTACTTC.

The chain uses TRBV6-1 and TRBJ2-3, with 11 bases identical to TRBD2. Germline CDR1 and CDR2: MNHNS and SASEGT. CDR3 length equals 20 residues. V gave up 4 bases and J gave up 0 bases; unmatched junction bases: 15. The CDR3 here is CASSGTGTSGGGVSTDTQYF. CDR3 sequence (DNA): TGTGCCAGCAGTGGGACCGGGACTAGCGGAGGGGGGGTTAGCACAGATACGCAGTATTTT.

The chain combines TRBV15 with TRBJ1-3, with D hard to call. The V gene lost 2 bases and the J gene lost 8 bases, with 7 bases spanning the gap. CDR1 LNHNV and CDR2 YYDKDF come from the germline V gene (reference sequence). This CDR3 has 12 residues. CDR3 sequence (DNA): TGTGCCACCAGCAGAAGCCGGGACACCATATATTTT. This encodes CATSRSRDTIYF.

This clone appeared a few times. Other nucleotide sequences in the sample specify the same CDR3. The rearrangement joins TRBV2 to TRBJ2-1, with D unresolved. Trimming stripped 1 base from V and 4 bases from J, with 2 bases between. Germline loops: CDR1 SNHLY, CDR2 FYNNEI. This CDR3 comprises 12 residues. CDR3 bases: TGTGCCAGCAGTGAAGGTTACAATGAGCAGTTCTTC. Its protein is CASSEGYNEQFF. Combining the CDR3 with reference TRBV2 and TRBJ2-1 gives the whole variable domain EPEVTQTPSHQVTQMGQEVILRCVPISNHLYFYWYRQILGQKVEFLVSFYNNEISEKSEIFDDQFSVERPDGSNFTLKIRSTKLEDSAMYFCASSEGYNEQFFGPGTRLTVL.

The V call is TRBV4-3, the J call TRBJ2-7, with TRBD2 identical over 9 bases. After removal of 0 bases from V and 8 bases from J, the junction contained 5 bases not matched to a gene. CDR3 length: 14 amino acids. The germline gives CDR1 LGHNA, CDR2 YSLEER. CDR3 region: CASSQEGSGSQQYF. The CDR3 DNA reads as TGCGCCAGCAGCCAAGAGGGTAGCGGGAGCCAGCAGTACTTC.

DNA of the CDR3: TGCGCCAGCAGCCGAGGGTCACTAGCCAAAAACATTCAGTACTTC. The encoded protein is CASSRGSLAKNIQYF. The chain has TRBV4-1 and TRBJ2-4; TRBD2 might be the D (5 bases). V gave up 4 bases and J gave up 0 bases, with 10 bases separating them. Per the germline V gene, CDR1 is MGHRA and CDR2 is YSYEKL. CDR3 length equals 15 residues.

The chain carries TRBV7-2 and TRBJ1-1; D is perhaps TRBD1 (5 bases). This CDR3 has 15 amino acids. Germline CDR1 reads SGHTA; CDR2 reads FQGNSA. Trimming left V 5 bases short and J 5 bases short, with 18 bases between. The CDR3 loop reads CASSPPARGRTEAFF. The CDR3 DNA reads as TGTGCCAGCAGCCCTCCAGCGCGGGGGAGAACTGAAGCTTTCTTT.

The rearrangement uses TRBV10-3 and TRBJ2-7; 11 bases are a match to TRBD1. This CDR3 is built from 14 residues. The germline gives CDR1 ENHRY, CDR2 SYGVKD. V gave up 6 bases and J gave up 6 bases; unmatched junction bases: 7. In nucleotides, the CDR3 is TGTGCCATCAGCTCCGGGACAGGGGGTCTCGAGCAGTACTTC. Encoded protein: CAISSGTGGLEQYF.

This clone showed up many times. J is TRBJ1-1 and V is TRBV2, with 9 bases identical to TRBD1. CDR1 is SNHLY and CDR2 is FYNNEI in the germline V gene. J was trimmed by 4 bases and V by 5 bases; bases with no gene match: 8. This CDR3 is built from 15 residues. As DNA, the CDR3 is TGTGCCAGCAGTAGAGAACAGGGGGCGTTCACTGAAGCTTTCTTT. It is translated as CASSREQGAFTEAFF.

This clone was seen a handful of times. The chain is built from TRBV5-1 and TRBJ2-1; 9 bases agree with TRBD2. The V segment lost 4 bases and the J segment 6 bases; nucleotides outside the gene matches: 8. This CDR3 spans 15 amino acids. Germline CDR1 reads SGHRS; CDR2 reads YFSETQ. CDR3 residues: CASSPLSGSSNEQFF. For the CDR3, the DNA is TGCGCCAGCAGCCCCCTTAGCGGGAGTTCCAATGAGCAGTTCTTC.

The CDR3 nucleotides read TGTGCCAGCAGTCAATACCAAGGACTCCATATGGAGAAACCCCAGCATTTT. Translating it yields CASSQYQGLHMEKPQHF. The V call is TRBV27, the J call TRBJ1-5; no clear D gene. There are 17 residues in the CDR3. Germline CDR1 MNHEY, CDR2 SMNVEV (reference sequence). V lost 5 bases and J lost 10, with 27 bases in between.

As DNA, the CDR3 is TGTGCCTGGAGTGTACGGTTAGCGGGGCCCACCGGGGAGCTGTTTTTT. Amino acid sequence: CAWSVRLAGPTGELFF. J is TRBJ2-2 and V is TRBV30, with 8 bases fitting TRBD2. Germline CDR1 is GTSNPN and CDR2 is SVGIG (reference sequence). This CDR3 contains 16 residues. The V and J ends lost 0 bases and 4 bases, in that order; junction bases with no gene match: 7. Combining the CDR3 with reference TRBV30 and TRBJ2-2 gives the whole variable domain SQTIHQWPATLVQPVGSPLSLECTVEGTSNPNLYWYRQAAGRGLQLLFYSVGIGQISSEVPQNLSASRPQDRQFILSSKKLLLSDSGFYLCAWSVRLAGPTGELFFGEGSRLTVL.

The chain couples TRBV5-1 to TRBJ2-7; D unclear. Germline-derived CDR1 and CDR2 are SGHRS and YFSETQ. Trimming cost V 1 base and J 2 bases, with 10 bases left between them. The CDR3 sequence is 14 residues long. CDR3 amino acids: CASSLMGATYEQYF. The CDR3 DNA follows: TGCGCCAGCAGCTTGATGGGCGCTACCTACGAGCAGTACTTC. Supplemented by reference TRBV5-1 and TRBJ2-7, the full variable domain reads KAGVTQTPRYLIKTRGQQVTLSCSPISGHRSVSWYQQTPGQGLQFLFEYFSETQRNKGNFPGRFSGRQFSNSRSEMNVSTLELGDSALYLCASSLMGATYEQYFGPGTRLTVT.

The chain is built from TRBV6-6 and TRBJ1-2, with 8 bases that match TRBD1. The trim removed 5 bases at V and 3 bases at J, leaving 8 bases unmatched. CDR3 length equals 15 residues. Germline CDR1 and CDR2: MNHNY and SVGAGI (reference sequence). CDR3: CASSKRQGIDYGYTF. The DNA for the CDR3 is TGTGCCAGCAGTAAAAGACAGGGGATAGACTATGGCTACACCTTC.

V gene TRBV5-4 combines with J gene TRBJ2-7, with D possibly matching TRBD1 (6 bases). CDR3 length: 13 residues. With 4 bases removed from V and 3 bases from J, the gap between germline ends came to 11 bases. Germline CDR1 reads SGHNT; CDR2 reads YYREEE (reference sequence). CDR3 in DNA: TGTGCCAGCAGCAGACAGGTAAACTACGAGCAGTACTTC. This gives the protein CASSRQVNYEQYF. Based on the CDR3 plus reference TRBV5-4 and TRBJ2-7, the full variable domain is ETGVTQSPTHLIKTRGQQVTLRCSSQSGHNTVSWYQQALGQGPQFIFQYYREEENGRGNFPPRFSGLQFPNYSSELNVNALELDDSALYLCASSRQVNYEQYFGPGTRLTVT.

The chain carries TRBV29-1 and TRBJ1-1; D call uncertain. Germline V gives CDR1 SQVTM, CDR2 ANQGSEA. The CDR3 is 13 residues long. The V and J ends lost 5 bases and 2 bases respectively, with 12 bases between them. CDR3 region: CSVSGLLNTEAFF. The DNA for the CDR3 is TGCAGCGTTTCCGGGCTCCTTAACACTGAAGCTTTCTTT. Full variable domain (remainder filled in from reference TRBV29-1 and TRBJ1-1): SAVISQKPSRDICQRGTSLTIQCQVDSQVTMMFWYRQQPGQSLTLIATANQGSEATYESGFVIDKFPISRPNLTFSTLTVSNMSPEDSSIYLCSVSGLLNTEAFFGQGTRLTVV.

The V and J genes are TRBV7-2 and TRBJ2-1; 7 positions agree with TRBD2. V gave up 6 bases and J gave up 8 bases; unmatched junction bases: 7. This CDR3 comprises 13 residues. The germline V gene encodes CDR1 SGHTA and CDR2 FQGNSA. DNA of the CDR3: TGTGCCAGCAGAACTAGCGTGGGGGATGAGCAGTTCTTC. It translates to CASRTSVGDEQFF.

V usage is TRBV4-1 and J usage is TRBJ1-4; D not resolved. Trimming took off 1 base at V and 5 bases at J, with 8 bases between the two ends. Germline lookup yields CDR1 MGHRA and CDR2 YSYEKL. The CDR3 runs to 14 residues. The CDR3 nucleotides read TGCGCCAGCAGCCAAGTGAATCGGAATGAAAAACTGTTTTTT. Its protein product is CASSQVNRNEKLFF.

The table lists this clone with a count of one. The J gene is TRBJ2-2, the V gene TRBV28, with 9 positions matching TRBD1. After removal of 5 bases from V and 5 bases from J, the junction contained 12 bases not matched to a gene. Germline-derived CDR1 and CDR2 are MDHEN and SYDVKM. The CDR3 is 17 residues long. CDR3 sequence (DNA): TGTGCCAGCAGTACTGACGCGGGACAGGGTTGGACCGGGGAGCTGTTTTTT. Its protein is CASSTDAGQGWTGELFF. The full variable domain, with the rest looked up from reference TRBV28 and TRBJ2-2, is DVKVTQSSRYLVKRTGEKVFLECVQDMDHENMFWYRQDPGLGLRLIYFSYDVKMKEKGDIPEGYSVSREKKERFSLILESASTNQTSMYLCASSTDAGQGWTGELFFGEGSRLTVL.

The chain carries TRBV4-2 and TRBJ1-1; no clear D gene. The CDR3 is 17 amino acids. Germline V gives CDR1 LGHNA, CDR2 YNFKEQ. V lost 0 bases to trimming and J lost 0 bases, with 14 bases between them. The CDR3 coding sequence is TGTGCCAGCAGCCAAGATTGGTCTACCCGCATGAACACTGAAGCTTTCTTT. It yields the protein CASSQDWSTRMNTEAFF.

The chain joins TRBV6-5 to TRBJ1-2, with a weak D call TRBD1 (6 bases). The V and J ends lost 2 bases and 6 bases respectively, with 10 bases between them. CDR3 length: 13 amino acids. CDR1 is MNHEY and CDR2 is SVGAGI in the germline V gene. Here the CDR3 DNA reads TGTGCCAGCAGTTACCTACAGGGCGATGGCTACACCTTC. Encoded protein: CASSYLQGDGYTF.

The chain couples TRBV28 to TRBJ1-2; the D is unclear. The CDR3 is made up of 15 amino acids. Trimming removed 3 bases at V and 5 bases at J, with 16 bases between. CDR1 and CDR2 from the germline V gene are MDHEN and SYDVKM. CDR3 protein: CASSFPGDGHYGYTF. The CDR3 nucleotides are TGTGCCAGCAGTTTCCCTGGGGATGGGCATTATGGCTACACCTTC.